This section outlines one T cell receptor (beta chain) sequence together with its context. The source of the sample is a study of technical replicates of blood from several donors. The CDR3 length is 12 residues. The germline gives CDR1 SGHAT, CDR2 FQNNGV. V was trimmed by 3 bases and J by 4 bases, leaving 6 bases between them. Assay used: immunoSEQ multiplex PCR; TCRdb lists only in-frame clones, some missing. This table has about 67,000 clones, 98% appearing once. V gene TRBV11-2 combines with J gene TRBJ2-5; possibly TRBD2 for D (5 bases). The sample taken for sequencing was T cells isolated from PBMCs. This sequence originates from a human donor in good health. CDR3 sequence (DNA): TGTGCCAGCAGCTTTGAGGGAGAGACCCAGTACTTC. As protein: CASSFEGETQYF.